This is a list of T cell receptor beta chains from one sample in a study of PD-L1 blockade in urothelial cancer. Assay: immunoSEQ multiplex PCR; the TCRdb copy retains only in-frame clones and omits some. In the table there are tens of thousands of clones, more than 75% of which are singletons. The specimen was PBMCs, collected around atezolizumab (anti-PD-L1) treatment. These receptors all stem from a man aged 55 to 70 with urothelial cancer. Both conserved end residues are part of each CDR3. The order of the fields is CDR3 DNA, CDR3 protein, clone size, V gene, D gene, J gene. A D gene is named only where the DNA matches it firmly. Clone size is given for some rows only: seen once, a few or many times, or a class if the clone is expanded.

cdr3_nt: TGTGCCAGCAGCGTGGACACCGCCTACGAGCAGTACTTC
cdr3_aa: CASSVDTAYEQYF
clone_size: .
v_call: TRBV9
d_call: .
j_call: TRBJ2-7

cdr3_nt: TGTGCCAGCAGCTGGGGTCAACGAATCGGGGGACAGGGGCGCGAAAAACTGTTTTTT
cdr3_aa: CASSWGQRIGGQGREKLFF
clone_size: .
v_call: TRBV7-9
d_call: TRBD1
j_call: TRBJ1-4

cdr3_nt: TGCGCCAGCAGTGATCCTAGGACAGGCCACTACGAGCAGTACTTC
cdr3_aa: CASSDPRTGHYEQYF
clone_size: once
v_call: TRBV10-2
d_call: TRBD1
j_call: TRBJ2-7

cdr3_nt: TGTGCCAGCAGCGTTGCGGACATGAACACTGAAGCTTTCTTT
cdr3_aa: CASSVADMNTEAFF
clone_size: .
v_call: TRBV9
d_call: .
j_call: TRBJ1-1

cdr3_nt: TGTGCCAGCCGGGTAGGGGAGGCCCGGGCCCAGCATTTT
cdr3_aa: CASRVGEARAQHF
clone_size: .
v_call: TRBV6-1
d_call: .
j_call: TRBJ1-5

cdr3_nt: TGTGCCAGCAGCTTGGAGATGTACGAGCAGTACTTC
cdr3_aa: CASSLEMYEQYF
clone_size: .
v_call: TRBV11-2
d_call: .
j_call: TRBJ2-7

cdr3_nt: TGTGCCAGCAGCGTAGGAGTTTCTGGAAACACCATATATTTT
cdr3_aa: CASSVGVSGNTIYF
clone_size: .
v_call: TRBV9
d_call: .
j_call: TRBJ1-3

cdr3_nt: TGTGCCAGCTCCCCCACCGGGACAGGATATATCTATAATTCACCCCTCCACTTT
cdr3_aa: CASSPTGTGYIYNSPLHF
clone_size: few
v_call: TRBV18
d_call: TRBD1
j_call: TRBJ1-6

cdr3_nt: TGCGCCAGCAGCCAAGAGGAGGCCATTACCCACAATGAGCAGTTCTTC
cdr3_aa: CASSQEEAITHNEQFF
clone_size: .
v_call: TRBV4-3
d_call: .
j_call: TRBJ2-1

cdr3_nt: TGCGCCAGCAGCCAAGCAATAGCCAATGAGCAGTTCTTC
cdr3_aa: CASSQAIANEQFF
clone_size: .
v_call: TRBV4-1
d_call: .
j_call: TRBJ2-1

cdr3_nt: TGTGCCAGCAGCTTTTTCAGGGGGCATACCGGGGAGCTGTTTTTT
cdr3_aa: CASSFFRGHTGELFF
clone_size: .
v_call: TRBV7-6
d_call: TRBD1
j_call: TRBJ2-2

cdr3_nt: TGTGCCAGCAGCTCTGTAGGGGTTAATGGCTACACCTTC
cdr3_aa: CASSSVGVNGYTF
clone_size: .
v_call: TRBV7-2
d_call: .
j_call: TRBJ1-2

cdr3_nt: TGTGCCAGCACCCGTTCCGCGACAGGGTCCTACGAGCAGTACTTC
cdr3_aa: CASTRSATGSYEQYF
clone_size: .
v_call: TRBV11-1
d_call: TRBD1
j_call: TRBJ2-7

cdr3_nt: TGTGCCAGTGGATTTGGGGGCGGTACTGGAAACACCATATATTTT
cdr3_aa: CASGFGGGTGNTIYF
clone_size: .
v_call: TRBV19
d_call: .
j_call: TRBJ1-3

cdr3_nt: TGCGCCAGCAGCCAAGGACCAGCGGGACTAGCGGGAGGAACGGGCGGCAATGAGCAGTTCTTC
cdr3_aa: CASSQGPAGLAGGTGGNEQFF
clone_size: .
v_call: TRBV4-1
d_call: TRBD2
j_call: TRBJ2-1

cdr3_nt: TGTGCCAGCAGCTTAGTGGGACAGGGGTTCAGTGAGCAGTTCTTC
cdr3_aa: CASSLVGQGFSEQFF
clone_size: many
v_call: TRBV7-3
d_call: TRBD1
j_call: TRBJ2-1

cdr3_nt: TGTGCCAGCAGTGGGGGGGTCGGACCCTATGGCTACACCTTC
cdr3_aa: CASSGGVGPYGYTF
clone_size: .
v_call: TRBV28
d_call: .
j_call: TRBJ1-2

cdr3_nt: TGTGCCAGCAGCCGGACAGCCACTGAAGCTTTCTTT
cdr3_aa: CASSRTATEAFF
clone_size: .
v_call: TRBV6-6
d_call: .
j_call: TRBJ1-1

cdr3_nt: TGTGCCAGCAGCGTCTGGGTCAGGGTCGGTTGTAGCAATCAGCCCCAGCATTTT
cdr3_aa: CASSVWVRVGCSNQPQHF
clone_size: .
v_call: TRBV9
d_call: .
j_call: TRBJ1-5

cdr3_nt: TGTGCCACCACACCGGGACACACAAGCGACGAGCAGTACTTC
cdr3_aa: CATTPGHTSDEQYF
clone_size: .
v_call: TRBV19
d_call: .
j_call: TRBJ2-7

cdr3_nt: TGTGCCAGCAGCTCCACGGGATGGGGAAGCACAGATACGCAGTATTTT
cdr3_aa: CASSSTGWGSTDTQYF
clone_size: .
v_call: TRBV11-3
d_call: .
j_call: TRBJ2-3

cdr3_nt: TGTGCCAGCAGTGGGGGGATAGGCGAGCAGTACTTC
cdr3_aa: CASSGGIGEQYF
clone_size: .
v_call: TRBV27
d_call: .
j_call: TRBJ2-7

cdr3_nt: TGTGCCAGCGAGGCTAGCGGGGGGGCAAGTGAGCAGTTCTTC
cdr3_aa: CASEASGGASEQFF
clone_size: .
v_call: TRBV9
d_call: TRBD2
j_call: TRBJ2-1

cdr3_nt: TGTGCCAGCAGTTACTCGACCCCCCGTCGGGGAACTGAAGCTTTCTTT
cdr3_aa: CASSYSTPRRGTEAFF
clone_size: .
v_call: TRBV6-5
d_call: .
j_call: TRBJ1-1

cdr3_nt: TGTGCCAGCAGCTTATTACAGGGGGTAGGTGAAGCTTTCTTT
cdr3_aa: CASSLLQGVGEAFF
clone_size: .
v_call: TRBV7-2
d_call: TRBD1
j_call: TRBJ1-1

cdr3_nt: TGTGCCAGCAGCGTAGAAGGGGGAGGGTCTTTAAATACGCAGTATTTT
cdr3_aa: CASSVEGGGSLNTQYF
clone_size: .
v_call: TRBV9
d_call: .
j_call: TRBJ2-3

cdr3_nt: TGCGCCAGCAGCTTCACCCCCACGGGACAGCTTTATGGCTACACCTTC
cdr3_aa: CASSFTPTGQLYGYTF
clone_size: few
v_call: TRBV5-1
d_call: TRBD1
j_call: TRBJ1-2